This T cell receptor (beta chain) appears in the sequencing data of a study of siplizumab effects on memory and regulatory T cells. TCRdb's copy holds only in-frame clones and misses some; the assay was immunoSEQ multiplex PCR. The sample shows approximately 8,600 clones, about 72% of them seen only once. Study results and caveats: Under siplizumab, an average approximately 71% of mappable alloreactive CD4+ clones were Treg-derived, compared with 26.9% in controls.

Sequencing of unstimulated naive, memory, effector memory and TEMRA subsets was performed in three donor pairs. On this clone: What it binds is not known.

Sequencing used effector memory CD8+ T cells sorted from blood. Described subset: unstimulated CD8+ effector memory T cells. This clonotype was obtained from a human donor in good health.

The CDR3 region is CASSGDSQETQYF. As DNA, the CDR3 is TGTGCCAGCAGTGGCGACAGCCAAGAGACCCAGTACTTC. This chain joins TRBV27 and TRBJ2-5, with D maybe TRBD1 (5 bases). Germline V gene sequence: CDR1 MNHEY, CDR2 SMNVEV (reference sequence). The CDR3 totals 13 residues. V was trimmed by 5 bases and J by 1 base, leaving 8 bases between them.